These 23 T cell receptor beta chains were sequenced from one sample in a study of STAT5B mutations in CD4+ large granular lymphocyte leukemia. Here immunoSEQ multiplex PCR was the method, and the copy in TCRdb shows in-frame clones only, minus some. The sample holds about 32,000 clones, less than 80% seen once. The sample was CD4+ T cells from blood buffy coats. All receptors derive from a human donor in good health.

CDR3 protein: CAISERTDTQYF. The CDR3 region has the DNA TGTGCCATCAGTGAACGCACAGATACGCAGTATTTT. This chain uses TRBV10-3 with TRBJ2-3; D gene uncertain. The CDR3 is 12 amino acids. Germline values: CDR1 ENHRY, CDR2 SYGVKD. The V gene lost 3 bases and the J gene lost 1 base, with 2 bases spanning the gap.

The chain links TRBV6-5 to TRBJ2-1; 12 nucleotides agree with TRBD1. Germline lookup yields CDR1 MNHEY and CDR2 SVGAGI. Trimming removed 6 bases from V and 9 bases from J; junction bases left unmatched: 9. CDR3 size: 15 residues. Here the CDR3 DNA reads TGTGCCAGCAGAAACACCGGGACAGGGGGCGTTGAGCAGTTCTTC. Its translation: CASRNTGTGGVEQFF.

The chain carries TRBV30 and TRBJ2-5; D may correspond to TRBD1 or TRBD2 (5 bases each). Trimming removed 1 base from V and 1 base from J, with 10 bases in between. The CDR3 contains 14 residues. Germline-derived CDR1 and CDR2 are GTSNPN and SVGIG (reference sequence). The CDR3 region has the DNA TGTGCCTGGAGTGGGGGGACGATCCAAGAGACCCAGTACTTC. Amino acid sequence: CAWSGGTIQETQYF.

The chain combines TRBV5-1 with TRBJ2-3, with 8 bases aligning to TRBD2. The CDR3 contains 16 residues. CDR1 SGHRS and CDR2 YFSETQ come from the germline V gene. V was pared by 6 bases and J by 6 bases, with 15 bases of the junction left unmatched. CDR3 sequence reads: CASNSPPGLGNDTQYF. CDR3 nucleotide sequence: TGCGCCAGCAACTCACCCCCGGGACTAGGGAACGATACGCAGTATTTT. Complete variable domain (other parts from reference TRBV5-1 and TRBJ2-3): KAGVTQTPRYLIKTRGQQVTLSCSPISGHRSVSWYQQTPGQGLQFLFEYFSETQRNKGNFPGRFSGRQFSNSRSEMNVSTLELGDSALYLCASNSPPGLGNDTQYFGPGTRLTVL.

The V and J genes are TRBV4-1 and TRBJ2-1; 15 bases agree with TRBD2. Germline V gene lookup returns CDR1 MGHRA and CDR2 YSYEKL. J lost 6 bases, V lost 2 bases, and 8 bases had no gene match. This CDR3 is 18 amino acids long. Here the CDR3 DNA reads TGCGCCAGCAGCCAACTAGGACTAGCGGGGGGGCCGGGCAATGAGCAGTTCTTC. This gives the protein CASSQLGLAGGPGNEQFF.

The chain joins TRBV6-1 to TRBJ1-2; D is possibly TRBD1 (5 bases). Trimming left V 1 base short and J 3 bases short, with 6 bases between. The CDR3 contains 13 residues. CDR1 and CDR2 from the germline V gene are MNHNS and SASEGT. CDR3 coding DNA: TGTGCCAGCAGTGAAGGGGGACACTATGGCTACACCTTC. Its translation is CASSEGGHYGYTF.

The rearrangement joins TRBV7-2 to TRBJ2-3; tentatively, D is TRBD2 (7 bases). The germline CDR1 and CDR2 sequences are SGHTA and FQGNSA. The CDR3 is 13 amino acids. V gave up 8 bases and J gave up 0 bases, with 9 bases separating them. The CDR3 region has the DNA TGTGCCAGCGGGGGGGCTAGCACAGATACGCAGTATTTT. This codes for CASGGASTDTQYF. Filled out from reference TRBV7-2 and TRBJ2-3, the complete variable domain reads GAGVSQSPSNKVTEKGKDVELRCDPISGHTALYWYRQSLGQGLEFLIYFQGNSAPDKSGLPSDRFSAERTGGSVSTLTIQRTQQEDSAVYLCASGGASTDTQYFGPGTRLTVL.

V usage is TRBV11-2 and J usage is TRBJ2-7; 7 positions agree with TRBD2. The CDR3 has 15 residues. V shed 5 bases, J shed 6 bases, and the junction held 13 bases outside the gene matches. Germline V lookup: CDR1 SGHAT, CDR2 FQNNGV. The CDR3 sequence: CASSQRAESGTEQYF. As DNA, the CDR3 is TGTGCCAGCAGCCAGAGGGCGGAGAGCGGGACCGAGCAGTACTTC.

V gene TRBV7-2 combines with J gene TRBJ2-2, with TRBD2 matching 12 bases. CDR3 length equals 18 residues. The J segment lost 4 bases and the V segment lost 4 bases, leaving 10 bases of the junction unmatched. The germline V gene has CDR1 SGHTA and CDR2 FQGNSA. CDR3: CASSSRRGLAGATGELFF. CDR3 in DNA: TGTGCCAGCAGCTCCCGAAGGGGACTAGCGGGCGCCACCGGGGAGCTGTTTTTT.

The CDR3 protein is CASSIPQGNNQPQHF. In nucleotides, the CDR3 is TGTGCCAGCAGTATCCCACAGGGGAACAATCAGCCCCAGCATTTT. The gene calls are TRBV28 and TRBJ1-5; 7 bases line up with TRBD1. This CDR3 spans 15 amino acids. V was clipped by 5 bases and J by 3 bases; unmatched bases: 7. Per germline, CDR1 MDHEN and CDR2 SYDVKM. Full variable domain (rest looked up from reference TRBV28 and TRBJ1-5): DVKVTQSSRYLVKRTGEKVFLECVQDMDHENMFWYRQDPGLGLRLIYFSYDVKMKEKGDIPEGYSVSREKKERFSLILESASTNQTSMYLCASSIPQGNNQPQHFGDGTRLSIL.

This clone was detected only a few times. The V call is TRBV28, the J call TRBJ1-4; D not resolved. Trimming took off 1 base at V and 6 bases at J, with 6 bases between the two ends. Germline CDR1 is MDHEN and CDR2 is SYDVKM. This CDR3 has 13 residues. CDR3 coding DNA: TGTGCCAGCAGTTTATCCACAGATGAAAAACTGTTTTTT. Its protein is CASSLSTDEKLFF.

This chain links TRBV19 with TRBJ2-2, with 10 bases fitting TRBD2. The CDR3 is made up of 16 amino acids. Germline CDR1 reads LNHDA; CDR2 reads SQIVND (reference sequence). V trimming: 2 bases; J trimming: 4 bases; junction bases outside the gene matches: 4. The CDR3 sequence: CASSIRSGRVTGELFF. Written as DNA, the CDR3 is TGTGCCAGTAGTATAAGAAGCGGGAGGGTCACCGGGGAGCTGTTTTTT.

The chain couples TRBV6-5 to TRBJ2-2, with TRBD1 as a possible D gene (6 bases). From germline, CDR1 is MNHEY and CDR2 SVGAGI. The CDR3 extends over 12 amino acids. The V end lost 7 bases, the J end lost 8 bases, and 11 bases lay between the germline ends. The DNA of the CDR3 is TGTGCCAGCACCCCACAGGGAGGGGAGCTGTTTTTT. Its translation is CASTPQGGELFF.

The chain employs TRBV5-4 and TRBJ2-5; tentative D call: TRBD2 (5 bases). Deletions cut 0 bases from V and 3 bases from J, with 9 bases between. CDR3 length: 14 amino acids. Germline-derived CDR1 and CDR2 are SGHNT and YYREEE (reference sequence). CDR3 nucleotide sequence: TGTGCCAGCAGCTTGGGTTCCGGGAAAGAGACCCAGTACTTC. It yields the protein CASSLGSGKETQYF.

The chain employs TRBV5-4 and TRBJ1-6; no firm D call. V dropped 2 bases and J dropped 6 bases, with 3 bases sitting between them. The CDR3 length is 12 residues. Germline CDR1 and CDR2: SGHNT and YYREEE (reference sequence). CDR3 sequence: CASSFVNSPLHF. In nucleotides, the CDR3 is TGTGCCAGCAGCTTCGTTAATTCACCCCTCCACTTT.

V is TRBV4-2 and J is TRBJ2-5; 11 bases agree with TRBD1. Germline assignment: CDR1 LGHNA and CDR2 YNFKEQ. This CDR3 spans 14 amino acids. The V and J ends lost 5 bases and 5 bases, in that order; junction bases with no gene match: 4. This CDR3 reads CASSGTGGSETQYF. The CDR3 bases are TGTGCCAGCAGCGGGACAGGGGGAAGTGAGACCCAGTACTTC.

The genes are TRBV25-1 and TRBJ1-1, with unresolved D. From germline, CDR1 is MGHDK and CDR2 SYGVNS. V was cut by 5 bases and J by 4 bases, with 17 bases left in between. This CDR3 contains 15 residues. DNA for the CDR3: TGTGCCAGCAGTTCACAGACTCGAGCGGGCACTGAAGCTTTCTTT. Translating gives CASSSQTRAGTEAFF.

This rearrangement joins TRBV9 to TRBJ2-1; D may be TRBD1 or TRBD2 (5 bases each). V was clipped by 0 bases and J by 4 bases, with 11 bases between them. Per germline, CDR1 SGDLS and CDR2 YYNGEE. The length of the CDR3 is 15 residues. CDR3 protein: CASSVVVGPYNEQFF. The CDR3, as DNA: TGTGCCAGCAGCGTAGTGGTGGGACCTTACAATGAGCAGTTCTTC. The whole variable domain, filled in from reference TRBV9 and TRBJ2-1, reads DSGVTQTPKHLITATGQRVTLRCSPRSGDLSVYWYQQSLDQGLQFLIQYYNGEERAKGNILERFSAQQFPDLHSELNLSSLELGDSALYFCASSVVVGPYNEQFFGPGTRLTVL.

The rearrangement links TRBV6-5 to TRBJ2-3, with 7 bases fitting TRBD1. From germline, CDR1 is MNHEY and CDR2 SVGAGI. V lost 6 bases, J lost 6 bases, and 9 bases stayed unmatched. The CDR3 has 14 amino acids. CDR3 region: CASRKGARWDTQYF. The CDR3 region has the DNA TGTGCCAGCAGAAAGGGGGCGCGTTGGGATACGCAGTATTTT.

This clone was seen once. The chain is built from TRBV9 and TRBJ2-7, with D maybe TRBD1 (5 bases). CDR1 SGDLS and CDR2 YYNGEE come from the germline V gene. With 0 bases removed from V and 3 bases from J, the gap between germline ends came to 13 bases. The CDR3 loop spans 15 amino acids. The CDR3 here is CASSVEPGNIYEQYF. Written as DNA, the CDR3 is TGTGCCAGCAGCGTAGAGCCAGGGAATATCTACGAGCAGTACTTC.

The CDR3 reads CASSLGPVTGPQYF. Written as DNA, the CDR3 is TGTGCCAGCAGCTTAGGTCCCGTTACCGGTCCCCAGTACTTC. The V and J genes are TRBV7-6 and TRBJ2-5; D ambiguous. Germline V gene sequence: CDR1 SGHVS, CDR2 FNYEAQ. The V and J ends lost 1 base and 9 bases respectively, with 15 bases between them. The CDR3 length is 14 residues.

The V gene is TRBV5-1, the J gene TRBJ2-5; 15 nucleotides match TRBD2. V was pared by 4 bases and J by 3 bases, with 4 bases of the junction left unmatched. Germline-derived CDR1 and CDR2 are SGHRS and YFSETQ. The CDR3 sequence is 16 residues long. The CDR3 sequence is CASSDGTSGGKETQYF. CDR3 nucleotide sequence: TGCGCCAGCAGCGACGGGACTAGCGGGGGGAAAGAGACCCAGTACTTC. Based on the CDR3 plus reference TRBV5-1 and TRBJ2-5, the full variable domain is KAGVTQTPRYLIKTRGQQVTLSCSPISGHRSVSWYQQTPGQGLQFLFEYFSETQRNKGNFPGRFSGRQFSNSRSEMNVSTLELGDSALYLCASSDGTSGGKETQYFGPGTRLLVL.

The chain has TRBV7-9 and TRBJ2-2; D might be TRBD2 (5 bases). This CDR3 is built from 18 residues. Germline V gives CDR1 SEHNR, CDR2 FQNEAQ (reference sequence). Deletions cut 5 bases from V and 0 bases from J, with 19 bases between. The CDR3 region is CASSPSRGGRTNTGELFF. In DNA form, the CDR3 reads TGTGCCAGCAGCCCTAGTCGTGGAGGAAGAACGAACACCGGGGAGCTGTTTTTT.